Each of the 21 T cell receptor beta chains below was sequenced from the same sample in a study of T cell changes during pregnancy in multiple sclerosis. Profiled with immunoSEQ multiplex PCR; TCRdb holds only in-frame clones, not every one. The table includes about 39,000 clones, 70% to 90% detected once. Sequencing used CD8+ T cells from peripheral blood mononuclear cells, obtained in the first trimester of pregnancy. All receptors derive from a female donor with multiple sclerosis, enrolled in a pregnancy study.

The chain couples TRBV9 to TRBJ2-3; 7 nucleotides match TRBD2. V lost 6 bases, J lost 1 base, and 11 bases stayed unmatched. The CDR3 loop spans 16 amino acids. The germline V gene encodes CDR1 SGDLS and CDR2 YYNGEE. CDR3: CASTPPQRGRTDTQYF. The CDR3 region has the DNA TGTGCCAGCACCCCACCTCAGCGGGGACGCACAGATACGCAGTATTTT.

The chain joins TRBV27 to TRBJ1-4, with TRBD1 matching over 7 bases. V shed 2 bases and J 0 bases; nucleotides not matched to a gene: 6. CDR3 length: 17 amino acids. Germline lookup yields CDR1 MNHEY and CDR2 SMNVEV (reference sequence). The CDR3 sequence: CASSLGQAPATNEKLFF. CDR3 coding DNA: TGTGCCAGCAGTTTAGGACAGGCCCCTGCAACTAATGAAAAACTGTTTTTT.

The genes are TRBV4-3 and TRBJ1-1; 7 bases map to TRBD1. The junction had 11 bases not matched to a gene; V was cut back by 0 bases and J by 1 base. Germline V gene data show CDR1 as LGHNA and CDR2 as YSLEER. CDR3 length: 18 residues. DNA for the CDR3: TGCGCCAGCAGCCAAGAAATCCGGGACAGCCCTGGGAACACTGAAGCTTTCTTT. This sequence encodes CASSQEIRDSPGNTEAFF.

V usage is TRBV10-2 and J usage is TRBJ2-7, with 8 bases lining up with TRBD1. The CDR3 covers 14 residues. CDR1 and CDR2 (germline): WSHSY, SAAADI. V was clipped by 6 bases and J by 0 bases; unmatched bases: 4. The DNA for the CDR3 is TGCGCCAGCAGCGGGACAGGTCCCTCCTACGAGCAGTACTTC. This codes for CASSGTGPSYEQYF.

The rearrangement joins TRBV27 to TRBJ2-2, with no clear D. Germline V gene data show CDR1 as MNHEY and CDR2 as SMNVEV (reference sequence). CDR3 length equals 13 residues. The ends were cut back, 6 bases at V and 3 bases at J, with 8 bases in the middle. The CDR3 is CASRSVHTGELFF. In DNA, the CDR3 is TGTGCCAGCAGGAGCGTACACACCGGGGAGCTGTTTTTT.

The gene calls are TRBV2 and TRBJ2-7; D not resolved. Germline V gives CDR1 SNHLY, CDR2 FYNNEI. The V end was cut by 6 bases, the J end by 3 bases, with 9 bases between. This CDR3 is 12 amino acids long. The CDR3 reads CASRTAVYEQYF. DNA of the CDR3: TGTGCCAGCAGGACGGCGGTCTACGAGCAGTACTTC.

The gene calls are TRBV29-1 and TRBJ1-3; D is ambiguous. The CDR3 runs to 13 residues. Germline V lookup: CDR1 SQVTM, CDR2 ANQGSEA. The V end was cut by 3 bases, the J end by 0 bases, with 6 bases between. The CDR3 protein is CSVDIGSGNTIYF. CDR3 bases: TGCAGCGTTGATATCGGCTCTGGAAACACCATATATTTT.

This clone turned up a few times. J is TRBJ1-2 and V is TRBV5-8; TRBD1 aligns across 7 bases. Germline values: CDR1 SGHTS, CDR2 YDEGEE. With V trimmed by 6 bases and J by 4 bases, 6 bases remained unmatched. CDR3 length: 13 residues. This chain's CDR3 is CASNYQGVYGYTF. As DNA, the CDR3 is TGTGCCAGCAATTATCAGGGGGTCTATGGCTACACCTTC. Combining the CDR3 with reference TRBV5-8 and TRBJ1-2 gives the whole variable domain EAGVTQSPTHLIKTRGQQATLRCSPISGHTSVYWYQQALGLGLQFLLWYDEGEERNRGNFPPRFSGRQFPNYSSELNVNALELEDSALYLCASNYQGVYGYTFGSGTRLTVV.

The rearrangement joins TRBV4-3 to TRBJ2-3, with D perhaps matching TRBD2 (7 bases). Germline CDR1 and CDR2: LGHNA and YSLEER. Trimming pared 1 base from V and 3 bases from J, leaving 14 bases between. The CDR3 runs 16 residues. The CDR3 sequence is CASSQGVGRGTDTQYF. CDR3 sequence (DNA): TGCGCCAGCAGCCAAGGGGTAGGGAGGGGGACAGATACGCAGTATTTT.

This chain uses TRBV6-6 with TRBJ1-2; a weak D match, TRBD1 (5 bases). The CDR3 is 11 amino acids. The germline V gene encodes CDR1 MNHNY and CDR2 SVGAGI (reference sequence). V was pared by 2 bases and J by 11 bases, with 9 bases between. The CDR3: CASSYAGEYTF. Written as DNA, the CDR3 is TGTGCCAGCAGTTACGCGGGGGAATACACCTTC.

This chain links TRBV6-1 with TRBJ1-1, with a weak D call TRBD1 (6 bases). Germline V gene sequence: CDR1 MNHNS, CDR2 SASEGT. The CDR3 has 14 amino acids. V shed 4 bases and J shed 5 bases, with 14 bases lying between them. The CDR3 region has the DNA TGTGCCAGCAGTGCCTTCAGGGGTGAGACTGAAGCTTTCTTT. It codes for CASSAFRGETEAFF.

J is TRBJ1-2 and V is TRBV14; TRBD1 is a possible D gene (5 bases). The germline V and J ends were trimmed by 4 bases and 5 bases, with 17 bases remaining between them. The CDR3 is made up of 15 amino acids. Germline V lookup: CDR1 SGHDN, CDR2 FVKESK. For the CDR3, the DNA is TGTGCCAGCAGCCCTGGGGGGGAGAGAGTTTATGGCTACACCTTC. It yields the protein CASSPGGERVYGYTF.

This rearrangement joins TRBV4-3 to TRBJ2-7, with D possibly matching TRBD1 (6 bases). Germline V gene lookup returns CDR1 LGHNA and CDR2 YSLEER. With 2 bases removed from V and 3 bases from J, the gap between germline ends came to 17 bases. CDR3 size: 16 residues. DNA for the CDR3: TGCGCCAGCAGCCAAACCGACCAGGGGAACCTCTACGAGCAGTACTTC. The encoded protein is CASSQTDQGNLYEQYF.

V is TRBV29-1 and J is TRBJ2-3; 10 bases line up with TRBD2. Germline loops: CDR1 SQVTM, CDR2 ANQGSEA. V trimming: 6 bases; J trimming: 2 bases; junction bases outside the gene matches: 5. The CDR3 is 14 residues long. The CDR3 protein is CSVLAGDATDTQYF. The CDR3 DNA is TGCAGCGTGCTAGCGGGGGACGCCACAGATACGCAGTATTTT.

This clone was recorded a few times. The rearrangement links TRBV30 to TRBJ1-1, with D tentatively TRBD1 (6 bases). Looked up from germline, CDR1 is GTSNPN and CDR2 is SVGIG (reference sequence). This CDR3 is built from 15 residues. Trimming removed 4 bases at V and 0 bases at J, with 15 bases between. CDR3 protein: CAWKRGTGMNTEAFF. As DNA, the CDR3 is TGTGCCTGGAAAAGGGGAACAGGGATGAACACTGAAGCTTTCTTT.

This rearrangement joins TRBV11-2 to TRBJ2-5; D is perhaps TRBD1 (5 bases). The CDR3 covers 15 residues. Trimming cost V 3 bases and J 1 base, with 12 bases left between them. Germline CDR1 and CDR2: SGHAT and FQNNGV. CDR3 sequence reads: CASSFFDSPQETQYF. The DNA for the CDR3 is TGTGCCAGCAGCTTTTTCGACAGCCCCCAAGAGACCCAGTACTTC.

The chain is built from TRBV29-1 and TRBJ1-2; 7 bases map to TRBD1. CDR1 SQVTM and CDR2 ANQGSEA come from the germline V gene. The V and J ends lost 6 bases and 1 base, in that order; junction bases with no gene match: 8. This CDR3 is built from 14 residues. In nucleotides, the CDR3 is TGCAGCGTCGGGTGGACAGGCCTTAACTATGGCTACACCTTC. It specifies CSVGWTGLNYGYTF.

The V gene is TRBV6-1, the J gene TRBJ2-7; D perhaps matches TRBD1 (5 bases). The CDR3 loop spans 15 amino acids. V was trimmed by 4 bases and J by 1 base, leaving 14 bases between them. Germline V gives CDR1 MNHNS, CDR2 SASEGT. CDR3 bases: TGTGCCAGCAGTGTAACAGGCTTTGGTTCCTACGAGCAGTACTTC. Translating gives CASSVTGFGSYEQYF.

CDR3 region: CASGPSGYGTEAFF. The CDR3 nucleotides are TGTGCTAGTGGTCCTTCAGGGTACGGCACTGAAGCTTTCTTT. The rearrangement joins TRBV12-5 to TRBJ1-1; TRBD1 might be the D (5 bases). This CDR3 is 14 amino acids long. From germline, CDR1 is LGHNT and CDR2 FRNRAP. The germline V and J ends were trimmed by 5 bases and 4 bases, with 14 bases remaining between them.

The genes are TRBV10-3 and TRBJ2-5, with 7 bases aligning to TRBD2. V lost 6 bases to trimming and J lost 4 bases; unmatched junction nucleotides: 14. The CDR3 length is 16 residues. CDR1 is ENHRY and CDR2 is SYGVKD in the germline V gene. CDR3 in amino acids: CAISPDRRGRSETQYF. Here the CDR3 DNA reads TGTGCCATCAGCCCGGACCGGCGGGGGAGGTCAGAGACCCAGTACTTC.

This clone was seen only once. This CDR3 reads CASSLLRSGTGELFF. The DNA of the CDR3 is TGTGCCAGCAGCCTGCTCCGATCGGGCACCGGGGAGCTGTTTTTT. V is TRBV7-6 and J is TRBJ2-2; D is ambiguous. V dropped 5 bases and J dropped 4 bases, with 14 bases sitting between them. Germline CDR1 reads SGHVS; CDR2 reads FNYEAQ. The CDR3 is 15 amino acids. Full variable domain (remainder filled in from reference TRBV7-6 and TRBJ2-2): GAGVSQSPRYKVTKRGQDVALRCDPISGHVSLYWYRQALGQGPEFLTYFNYEAQQDKSGLPNDRFSAERPEGSISTLTIQRTEQRDSAMYRCASSLLRSGTGELFFGEGSRLTVL.